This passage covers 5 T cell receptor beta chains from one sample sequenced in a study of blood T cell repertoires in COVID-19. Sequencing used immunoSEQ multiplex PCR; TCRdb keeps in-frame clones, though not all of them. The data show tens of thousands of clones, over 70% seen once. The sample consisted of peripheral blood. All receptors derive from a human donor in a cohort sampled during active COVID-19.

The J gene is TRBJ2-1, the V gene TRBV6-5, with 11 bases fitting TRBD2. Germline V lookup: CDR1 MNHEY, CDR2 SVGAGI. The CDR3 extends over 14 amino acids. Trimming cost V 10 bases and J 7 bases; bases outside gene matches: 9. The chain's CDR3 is CATETSGSRNEQFF. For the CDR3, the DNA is TGTGCCACCGAAACTAGCGGGAGTAGAAATGAGCAGTTCTTC.

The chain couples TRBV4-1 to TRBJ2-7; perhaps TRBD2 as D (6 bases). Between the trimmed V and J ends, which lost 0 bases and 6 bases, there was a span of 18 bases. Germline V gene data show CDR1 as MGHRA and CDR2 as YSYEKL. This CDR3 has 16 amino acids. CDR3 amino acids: CASSQDSGRGIGEQYF. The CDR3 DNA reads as TGCGCCAGCAGCCAAGATTCGGGCCGGGGGATCGGCGAGCAGTACTTC.

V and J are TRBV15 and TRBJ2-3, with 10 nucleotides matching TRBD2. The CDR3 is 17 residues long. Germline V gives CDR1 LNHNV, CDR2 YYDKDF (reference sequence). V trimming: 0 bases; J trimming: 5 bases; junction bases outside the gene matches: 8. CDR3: CATSRESSGGLGDTQYF. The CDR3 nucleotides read TGTGCCACCAGCAGAGAGTCTAGCGGGGGCCTCGGAGATACGCAGTATTTT.

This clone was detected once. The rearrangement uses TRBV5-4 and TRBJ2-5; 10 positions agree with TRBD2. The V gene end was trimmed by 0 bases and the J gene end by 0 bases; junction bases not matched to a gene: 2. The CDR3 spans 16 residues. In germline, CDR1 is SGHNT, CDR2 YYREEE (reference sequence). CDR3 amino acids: CASSLGTSGYQETQYF. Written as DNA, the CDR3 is TGTGCCAGCAGCTTGGGGACTAGCGGATACCAAGAGACCCAGTACTTC.

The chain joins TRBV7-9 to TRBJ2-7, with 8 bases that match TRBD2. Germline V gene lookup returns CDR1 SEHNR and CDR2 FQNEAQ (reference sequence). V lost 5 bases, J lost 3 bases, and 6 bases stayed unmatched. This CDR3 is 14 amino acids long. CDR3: CASSKAAGDYEQYF. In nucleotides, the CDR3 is TGTGCCAGCAGCAAAGCAGCGGGAGACTACGAGCAGTACTTC.